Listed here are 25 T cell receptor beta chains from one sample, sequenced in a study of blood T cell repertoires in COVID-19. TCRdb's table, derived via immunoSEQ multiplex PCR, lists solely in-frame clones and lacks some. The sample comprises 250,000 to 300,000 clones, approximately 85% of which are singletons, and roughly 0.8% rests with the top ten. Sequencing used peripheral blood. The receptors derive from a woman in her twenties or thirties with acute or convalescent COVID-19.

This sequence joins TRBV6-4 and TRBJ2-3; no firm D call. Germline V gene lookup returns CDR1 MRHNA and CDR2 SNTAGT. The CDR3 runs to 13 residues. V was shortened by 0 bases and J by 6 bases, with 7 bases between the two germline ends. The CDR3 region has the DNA TGTGCCAGCAGTGACTCGTACTCCGATACGCAGTATTTT. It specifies CASSDSYSDTQYF.

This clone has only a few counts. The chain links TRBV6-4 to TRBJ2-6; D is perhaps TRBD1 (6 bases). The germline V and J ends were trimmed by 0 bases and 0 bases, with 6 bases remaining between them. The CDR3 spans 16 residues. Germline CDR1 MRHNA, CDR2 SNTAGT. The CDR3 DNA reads TGTGCCAGCAGTGACTCGGACAGCTCTGGGGCCAACGTCCTGACTTTC. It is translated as CASSDSDSSGANVLTF.

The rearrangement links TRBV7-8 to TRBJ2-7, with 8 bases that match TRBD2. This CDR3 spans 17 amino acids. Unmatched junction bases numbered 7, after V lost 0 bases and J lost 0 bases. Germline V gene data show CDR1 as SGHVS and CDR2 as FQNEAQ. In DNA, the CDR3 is TGTGCCAGCAGCTTAGCCATCGTAGCGGGGCCCTCCTACGAGCAGTACTTC. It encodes CASSLAIVAGPSYEQYF.

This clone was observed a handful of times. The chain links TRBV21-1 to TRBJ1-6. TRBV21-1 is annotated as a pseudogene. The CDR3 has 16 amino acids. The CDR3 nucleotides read TGTGCCAGCAGCAAAGTTCCGGGGTGCGGCCATTCACCCCTCCACTTT. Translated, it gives CASSKVPGCGHSPLHF.

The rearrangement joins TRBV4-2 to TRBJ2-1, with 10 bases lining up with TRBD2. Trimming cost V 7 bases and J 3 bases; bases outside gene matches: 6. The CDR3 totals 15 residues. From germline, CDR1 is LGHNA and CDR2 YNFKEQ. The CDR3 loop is CASTQSGRVYNEQFF. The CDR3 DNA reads TGTGCCAGCACCCAGAGCGGGAGGGTCTACAATGAGCAGTTCTTC.

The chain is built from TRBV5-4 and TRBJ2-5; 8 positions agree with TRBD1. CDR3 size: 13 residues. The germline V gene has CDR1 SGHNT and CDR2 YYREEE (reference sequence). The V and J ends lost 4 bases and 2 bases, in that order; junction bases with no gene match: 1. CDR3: CASSRTGQETQYF. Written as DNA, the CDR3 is TGTGCCAGCAGCAGGACAGGGCAAGAGACCCAGTACTTC.

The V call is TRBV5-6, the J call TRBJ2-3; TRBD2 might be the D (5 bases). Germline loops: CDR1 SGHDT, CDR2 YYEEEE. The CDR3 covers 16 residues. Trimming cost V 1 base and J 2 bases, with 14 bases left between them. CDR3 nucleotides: TGTGCCAGCAGCTTGCGCGGGCGGGCATCCACAGATACGCAGTATTTT. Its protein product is CASSLRGRASTDTQYF.

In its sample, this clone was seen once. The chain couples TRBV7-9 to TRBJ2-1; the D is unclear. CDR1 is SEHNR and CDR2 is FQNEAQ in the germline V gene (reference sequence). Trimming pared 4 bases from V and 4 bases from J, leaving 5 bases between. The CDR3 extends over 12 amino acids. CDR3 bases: TGTGCCAGCAGCTCGGGTTACAATGAGCAGTTCTTC. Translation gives CASSSGYNEQFF. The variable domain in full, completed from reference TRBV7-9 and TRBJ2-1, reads DTGVSQNPRHKITKRGQNVTFRCDPISEHNRLYWYRQTLGQGPEFLTYFQNEAQLEKSRLLSDRFSAERPKGSFSTLEIQRTEQGDSAMYLCASSSGYNEQFFGPGTRLTVL.

The CDR3: CASSQDLRTGTPIYNEQFF. CDR3 DNA: TGCGCCAGCAGCCAAGATCTCCGAACCGGGACACCAATTTACAATGAGCAGTTCTTC. The gene calls are TRBV4-3 and TRBJ2-1, with D possibly TRBD1 on 6 matching bases. The V end was cut by 0 bases, the J end by 4 bases, with 22 bases between. The CDR3 loop spans 19 amino acids. Looked up from germline, CDR1 is LGHNA and CDR2 is YSLEER.

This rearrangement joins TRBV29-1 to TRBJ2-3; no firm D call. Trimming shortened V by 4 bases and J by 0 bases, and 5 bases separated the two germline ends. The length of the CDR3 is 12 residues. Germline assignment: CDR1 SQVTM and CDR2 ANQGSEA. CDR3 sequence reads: CSVVFSTDTQYF. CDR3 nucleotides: TGCAGCGTTGTCTTTAGCACAGATACGCAGTATTTT.

Written as DNA, the CDR3 is TGCGCCAGCAGCTCGGAGGGACAGTACTACAATGAGCAGTTCTTC. It specifies CASSSEGQYYNEQFF. This chain uses TRBV5-1 with TRBJ2-1; D is perhaps TRBD1 (7 bases). Germline V gene sequence: CDR1 SGHRS, CDR2 YFSETQ. Trimming removed 3 bases at V and 3 bases at J, with 13 bases between. The CDR3 contains 15 residues.

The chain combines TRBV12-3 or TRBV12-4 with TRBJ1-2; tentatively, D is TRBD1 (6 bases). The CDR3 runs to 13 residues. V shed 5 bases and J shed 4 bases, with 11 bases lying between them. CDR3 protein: CASSHGTPYGYTF. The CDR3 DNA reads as TGTGCCAGCAGTCATGGGACACCCTATGGCTACACCTTC.

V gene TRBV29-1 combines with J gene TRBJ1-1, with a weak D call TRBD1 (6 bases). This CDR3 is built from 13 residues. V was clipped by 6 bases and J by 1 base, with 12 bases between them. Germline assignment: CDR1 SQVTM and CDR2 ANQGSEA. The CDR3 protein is CSVALTGNTEAFF. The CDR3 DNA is TGCAGCGTCGCGTTGACAGGGAACACTGAAGCTTTCTTT.

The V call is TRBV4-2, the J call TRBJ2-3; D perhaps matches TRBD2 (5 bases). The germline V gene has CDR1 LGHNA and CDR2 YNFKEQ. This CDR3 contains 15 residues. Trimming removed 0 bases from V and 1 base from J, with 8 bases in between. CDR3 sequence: CASSQDWRGTDTQYF. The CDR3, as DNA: TGTGCCAGCAGCCAAGATTGGCGGGGCACAGATACGCAGTATTTT.

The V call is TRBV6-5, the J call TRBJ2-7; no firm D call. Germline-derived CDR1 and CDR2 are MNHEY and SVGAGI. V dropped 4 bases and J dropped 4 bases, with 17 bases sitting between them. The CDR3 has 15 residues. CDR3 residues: CASSSPARNLYEQYF. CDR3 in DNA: TGTGCCAGCAGTTCCCCGGCCAGGAACTTATACGAGCAGTACTTC.

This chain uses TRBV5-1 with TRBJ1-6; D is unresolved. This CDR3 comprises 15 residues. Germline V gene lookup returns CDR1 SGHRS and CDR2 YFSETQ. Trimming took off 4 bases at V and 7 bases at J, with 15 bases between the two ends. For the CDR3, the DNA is TGCGCCAGCAGCCCCAGCGTCGGGGTAAATTCACCCCTCCACTTT. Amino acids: CASSPSVGVNSPLHF.

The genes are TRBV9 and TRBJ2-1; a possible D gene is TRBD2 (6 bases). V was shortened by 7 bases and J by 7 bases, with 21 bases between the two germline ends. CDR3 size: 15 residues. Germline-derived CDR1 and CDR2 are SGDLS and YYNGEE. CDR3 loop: CASGPVAVRRNEQFF. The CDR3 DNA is TGTGCCAGCGGGCCTGTAGCGGTTAGGAGGAATGAGCAGTTCTTC.

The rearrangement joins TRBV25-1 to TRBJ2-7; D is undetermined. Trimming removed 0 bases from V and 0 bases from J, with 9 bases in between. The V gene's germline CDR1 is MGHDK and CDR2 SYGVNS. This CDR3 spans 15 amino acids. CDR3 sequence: CASSEYVRSSYEQYF. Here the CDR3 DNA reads TGTGCCAGCAGTGAATATGTGCGAAGCTCCTACGAGCAGTACTTC.

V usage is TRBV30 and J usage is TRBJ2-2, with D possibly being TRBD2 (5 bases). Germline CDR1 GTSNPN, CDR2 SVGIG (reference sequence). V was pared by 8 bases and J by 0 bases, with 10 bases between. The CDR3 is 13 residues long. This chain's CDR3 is CAAAGTNTGELFF. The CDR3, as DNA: TGTGCCGCCGCCGGGACGAACACCGGGGAGCTGTTTTTT.

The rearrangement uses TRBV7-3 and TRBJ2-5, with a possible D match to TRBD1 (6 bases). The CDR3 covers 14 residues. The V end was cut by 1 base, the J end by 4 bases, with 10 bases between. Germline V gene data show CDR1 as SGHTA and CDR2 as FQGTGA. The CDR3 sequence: CASSLKEGGETQYF. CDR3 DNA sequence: TGTGCCAGCAGCTTAAAGGAAGGGGGAGAGACCCAGTACTTC.

The CDR3 DNA sequence: TGTGCCAGTAGTATAGGAACCAGGGTCGCTCAGAACACTGAAGCTTTCTTT. Protein: CASSIGTRVAQNTEAFF. The genes are TRBV19 and TRBJ1-1; possibly TRBD1 for D (5 bases). V gave up 1 base and J gave up 1 base, with 16 bases separating them. Germline assignment: CDR1 LNHDA and CDR2 SQIVND (reference sequence). This CDR3 has 17 amino acids.

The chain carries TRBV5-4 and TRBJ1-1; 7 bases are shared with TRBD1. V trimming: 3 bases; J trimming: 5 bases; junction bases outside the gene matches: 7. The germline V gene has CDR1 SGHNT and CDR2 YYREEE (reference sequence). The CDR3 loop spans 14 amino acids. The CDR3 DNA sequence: TGTGCCAGCAGCTACAGGGGATGGGGGACTGAAGCTTTCTTT. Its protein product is CASSYRGWGTEAFF.

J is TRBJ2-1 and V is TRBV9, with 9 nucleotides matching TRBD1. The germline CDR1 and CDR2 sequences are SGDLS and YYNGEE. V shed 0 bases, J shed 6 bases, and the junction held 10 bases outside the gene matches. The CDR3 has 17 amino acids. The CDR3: CASSVAPTLTGGNEQFF. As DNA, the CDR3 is TGTGCCAGCAGCGTAGCTCCCACCCTGACAGGGGGCAATGAGCAGTTCTTC.

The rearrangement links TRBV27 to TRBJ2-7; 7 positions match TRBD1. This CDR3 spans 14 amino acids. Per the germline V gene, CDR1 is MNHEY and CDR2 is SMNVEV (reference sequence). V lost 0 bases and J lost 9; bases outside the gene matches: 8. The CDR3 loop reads CASSLSGGVGGQYF. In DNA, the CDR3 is TGTGCCAGCAGTTTATCAGGGGGCGTAGGGGGGCAGTACTTC.

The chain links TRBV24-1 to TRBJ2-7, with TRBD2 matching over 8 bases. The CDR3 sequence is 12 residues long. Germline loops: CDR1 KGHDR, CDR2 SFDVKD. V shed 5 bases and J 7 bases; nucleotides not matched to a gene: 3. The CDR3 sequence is CATSVTGGEQYF. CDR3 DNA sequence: TGTGCCACCAGTGTGACGGGAGGGGAGCAGTACTTC.